This T cell receptor (beta chain) was documented in a study of blood T cell repertoires in COVID-19. In the authors' methods: From reference gene primer amplification, estimates of nucleated cell counts were derived. Assay used: immunoSEQ multiplex PCR; TCRdb lists only in-frame clones, some missing. V and J calls plus clone size are reproduced from that table; the DNA served to infer D and trimming. The table lists some 400,000 clones, 80% to 90% of them singletons. Germline CDR1 MGHRA, CDR2 YSYEKL. This CDR3 region has 15 residues. The J segment lost 2 bases and the V segment lost 7 bases, leaving 7 bases of the junction unmatched. The study assigned cohorts using participant-reported clinical history.

The receptor comes from a man aged 30 to 39 who had recovered from COVID-19. The V call is TRBV4-1, the J call TRBJ1-3, with TRBD1 matching 8 bases. Sample: PBMCs or T cells enriched from blood (not recorded which). In nucleotides, the CDR3 is TGCGCCAGCACCCTCACGGACAGGGCTGGAAACACCATATATTTT. The encoded protein is CASTLTDRAGNTIYF.